The source of this T cell receptor beta chain is a study of yellow fever vaccine responses in identical twins. Study findings and constraints: It has been reported that, in twins, the vaccine T cell response seemed partly convergent and partly personalized.

TCRdb reprocessed the RT-PCR reads via MiXCR and lists one record per CDR3 protein. The sample lists 900 to 1,400 distinct CDR3 sequences, 84% occurring once. This clonotype was observed once. Antigen: not known. The sample was T cells from blood (PBMCs), unsorted or a sorted subset (not recorded which), taken before or after yellow fever vaccination (not recorded which). The receptor was derived from a female donor who received the yellow fever vaccine.

CDR3 in amino acids: CSARVSSGGAQYF. In nucleotides, the CDR3 is TGCAGTGCTAGAGTTTCTAGCGGGGGAGCGCAGTACTTC. This chain links TRBV20-1 with TRBJ2-7; 10 bases line up with TRBD2. This CDR3 comprises 13 residues. Germline CDR1 reads DFQATT; CDR2 reads SNEGSKA (reference sequence). The junction had 6 bases not matched to a gene; V was cut back by 1 base and J by 9 bases.